This TCR beta chain was sequenced in a study of lymphopenia after photon versus proton radiotherapy. General study findings and limits: Better survival with proton therapy was suggested as possible, not demonstrated.

V was trimmed by 5 bases and J by 2 bases, leaving 6 bases between them. From germline, CDR1 is SGHTA and CDR2 FQGNSA. The CDR3 runs to 13 residues. Data came from immunoSEQ multiplex PCR; TCRdb stores just in-frame clones and leaves some out. Of around 20,000 clones detected, roughly 90% appear once; the ten largest clones hold approximately 1.5%. On this clone: Its target is unknown.

The rearrangement joins TRBV7-2 to TRBJ2-2; no reliable D call. The receptor's source is a woman aged 40 to 50 with cholangiocarcinoma. The input for sequencing was peripheral blood, taken from a patient treated with photon-based radiotherapy. The CDR3 nucleotides are TGTGCCAGCAGCCCCTTAAACACCGGGGAGCTGTTTTTT. It translates to CASSPLNTGELFF.